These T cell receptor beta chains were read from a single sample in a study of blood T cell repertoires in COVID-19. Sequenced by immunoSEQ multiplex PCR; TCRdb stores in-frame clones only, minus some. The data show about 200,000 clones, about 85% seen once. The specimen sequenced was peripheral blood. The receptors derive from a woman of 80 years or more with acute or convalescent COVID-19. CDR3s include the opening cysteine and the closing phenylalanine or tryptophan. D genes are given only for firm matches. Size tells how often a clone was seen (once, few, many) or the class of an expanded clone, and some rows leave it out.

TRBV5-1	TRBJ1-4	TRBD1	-	CASSETGTVVEKLFF
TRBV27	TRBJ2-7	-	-	CASSWGPWQGSYEQYF
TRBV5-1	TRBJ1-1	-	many	CASSLWDTLREAFF
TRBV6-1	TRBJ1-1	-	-	CASSEFRGITEAFF
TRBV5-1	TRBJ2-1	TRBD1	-	CASSLESRDSLYNEQFF
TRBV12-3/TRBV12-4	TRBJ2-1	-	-	CASGRPNNEQFF
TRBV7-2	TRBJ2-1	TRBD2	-	CASSSSGLGVNEQFF
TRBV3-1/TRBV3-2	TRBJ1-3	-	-	CASSQGRGNTIYF
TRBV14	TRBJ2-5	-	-	CASSRRTILETQYF
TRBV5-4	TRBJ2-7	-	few	CASSLQTGRYEQYF
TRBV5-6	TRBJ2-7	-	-	CASSLLSNEQYF
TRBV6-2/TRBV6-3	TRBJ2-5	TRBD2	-	CASSWSGLGQETQYF
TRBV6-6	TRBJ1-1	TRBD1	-	CASSSPGTGDTEAFF
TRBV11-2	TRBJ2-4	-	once	CASSLLSGQVNIQYF
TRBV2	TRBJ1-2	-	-	CASRPTGFGYGYTF
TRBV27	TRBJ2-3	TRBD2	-	CASSFIAGGSTDTQYF
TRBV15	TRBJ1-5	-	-	CATSRGQGTYQPQHF
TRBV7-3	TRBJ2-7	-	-	CASSLGGGSYEQYF
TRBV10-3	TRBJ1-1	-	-	CAISEHLGGGTEAFF
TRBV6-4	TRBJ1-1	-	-	CASSDESFKAFF
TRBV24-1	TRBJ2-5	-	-	CATSRSGVEETQYF
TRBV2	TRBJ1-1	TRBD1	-	CASQGEFTEAFF
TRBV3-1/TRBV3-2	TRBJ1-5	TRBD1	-	CASGQGSNQPQHF